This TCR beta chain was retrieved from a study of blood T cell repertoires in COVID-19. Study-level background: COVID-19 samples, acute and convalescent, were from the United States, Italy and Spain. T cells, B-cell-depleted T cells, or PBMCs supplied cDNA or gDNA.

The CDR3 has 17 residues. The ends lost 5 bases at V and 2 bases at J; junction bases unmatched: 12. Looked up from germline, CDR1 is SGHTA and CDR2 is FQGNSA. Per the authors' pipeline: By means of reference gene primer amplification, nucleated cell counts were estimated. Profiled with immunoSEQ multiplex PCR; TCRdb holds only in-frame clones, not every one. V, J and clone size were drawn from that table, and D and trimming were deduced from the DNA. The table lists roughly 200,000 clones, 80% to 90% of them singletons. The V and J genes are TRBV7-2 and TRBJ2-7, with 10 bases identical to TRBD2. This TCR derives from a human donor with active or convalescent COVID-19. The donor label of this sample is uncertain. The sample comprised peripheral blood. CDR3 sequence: CASSKTSGRPTPYEQYF. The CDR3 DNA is TGTGCCAGCAGCAAGACTAGCGGGCGGCCCACCCCCTACGAGCAGTACTTC.